This T cell receptor beta chain was identified during a study of cytomegalovirus exposure and HLA in healthy donors. Broader study findings: It was reportedly the case that the classifier diagnosed cytomegalovirus status with high specificity and sensitivity. There were several of the most significant clusters that appeared linked to common viral pathogens in a later analysis. The study listed approximately 170 cytomegalovirus-associated TCR beta chains.

This clone was found a few times. The antigen is not known. V was shortened by 5 bases and J by 2 bases, with 13 bases between the two germline ends. Germline V gene sequence: CDR1 LNHDA, CDR2 SQIVND (reference sequence). This CDR3 is 15 amino acids long. Primers for the PCR totalled 60 Vbeta and 13 Jbeta. Sequenced by immunoSEQ multiplex PCR; TCRdb stores in-frame clones only, minus some. The sample records roughly 120,000 clones, approximately 73% being singletons. The sample consisted of PBMCs. This sequence was found in a man aged 55 to 69 in good health and CMV-seropositive. The chain couples TRBV19 to TRBJ1-5; tentative D call: TRBD1 (5 bases). The CDR3 DNA reads TGTGCCAGTAGTGCCGTAGGAGGGGGCAATCAGCCCCAGCATTTT. Translation: CASSAVGGGNQPQHF.